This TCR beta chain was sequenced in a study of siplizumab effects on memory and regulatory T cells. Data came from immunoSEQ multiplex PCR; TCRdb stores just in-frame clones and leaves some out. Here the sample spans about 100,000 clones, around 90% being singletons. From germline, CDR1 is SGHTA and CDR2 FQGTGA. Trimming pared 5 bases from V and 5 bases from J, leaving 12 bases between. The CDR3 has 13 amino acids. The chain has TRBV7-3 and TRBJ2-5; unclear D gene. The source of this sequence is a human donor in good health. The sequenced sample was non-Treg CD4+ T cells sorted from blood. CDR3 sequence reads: CASSPSGGETQYF. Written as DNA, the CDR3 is TGTGCCAGCAGCCCCTCGGGTGGGGAGACCCAGTACTTC.